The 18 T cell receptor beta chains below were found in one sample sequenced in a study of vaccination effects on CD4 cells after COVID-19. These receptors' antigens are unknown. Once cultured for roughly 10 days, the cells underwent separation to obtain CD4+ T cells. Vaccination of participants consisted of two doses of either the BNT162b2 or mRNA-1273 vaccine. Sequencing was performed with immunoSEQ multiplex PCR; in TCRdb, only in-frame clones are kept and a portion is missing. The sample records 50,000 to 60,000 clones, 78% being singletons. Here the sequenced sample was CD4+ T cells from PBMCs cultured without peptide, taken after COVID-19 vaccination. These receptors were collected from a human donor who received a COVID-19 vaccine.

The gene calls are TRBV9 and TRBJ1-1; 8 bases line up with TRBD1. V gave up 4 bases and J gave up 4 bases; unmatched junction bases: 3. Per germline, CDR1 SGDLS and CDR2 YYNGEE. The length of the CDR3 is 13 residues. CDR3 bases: TGTGCCAGCAGCTTACAGGGGGGCACTGAAGCTTTCTTT. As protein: CASSLQGGTEAFF. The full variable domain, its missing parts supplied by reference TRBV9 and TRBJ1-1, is DSGVTQTPKHLITATGQRVTLRCSPRSGDLSVYWYQQSLDQGLQFLIQYYNGEERAKGNILERFSAQQFPDLHSELNLSSLELGDSALYFCASSLQGGTEAFFGQGTRLTVV.

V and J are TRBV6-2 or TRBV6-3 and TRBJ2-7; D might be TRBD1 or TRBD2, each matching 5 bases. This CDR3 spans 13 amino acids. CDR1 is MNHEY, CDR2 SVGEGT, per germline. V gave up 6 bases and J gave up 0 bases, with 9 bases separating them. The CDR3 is CASSGTYSYEQYF. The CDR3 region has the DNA TGTGCCAGCAGCGGGACGTACTCCTACGAGCAGTACTTC.

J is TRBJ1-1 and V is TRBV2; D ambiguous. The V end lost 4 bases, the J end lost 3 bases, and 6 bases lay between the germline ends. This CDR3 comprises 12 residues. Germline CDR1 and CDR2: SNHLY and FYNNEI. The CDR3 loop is CASSGDYTEAFF. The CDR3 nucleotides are TGTGCCAGCAGTGGCGATTACACTGAAGCTTTCTTT.

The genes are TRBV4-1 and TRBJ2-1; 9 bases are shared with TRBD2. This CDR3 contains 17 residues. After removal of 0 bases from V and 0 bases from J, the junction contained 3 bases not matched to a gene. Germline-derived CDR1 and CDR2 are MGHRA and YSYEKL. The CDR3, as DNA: TGCGCCAGCAGCCAAGACTCTAGCGGGATCTCCTACAATGAGCAGTTCTTC. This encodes CASSQDSSGISYNEQFF.

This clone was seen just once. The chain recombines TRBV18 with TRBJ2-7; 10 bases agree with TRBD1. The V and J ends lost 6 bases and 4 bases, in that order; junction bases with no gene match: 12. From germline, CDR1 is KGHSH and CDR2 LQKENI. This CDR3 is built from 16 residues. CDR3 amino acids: CASSPLPGQGRYEQYF. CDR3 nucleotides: TGTGCCAGCTCCCCCCTCCCGGGACAGGGGAGGTACGAGCAGTACTTC.

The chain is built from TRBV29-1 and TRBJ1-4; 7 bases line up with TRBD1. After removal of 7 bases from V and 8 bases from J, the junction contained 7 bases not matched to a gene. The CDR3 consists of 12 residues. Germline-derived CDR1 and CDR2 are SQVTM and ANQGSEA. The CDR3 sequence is CSGSLRGEKLFF. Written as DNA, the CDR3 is TGCAGCGGATCTCTCAGGGGGGAAAAACTGTTTTTT. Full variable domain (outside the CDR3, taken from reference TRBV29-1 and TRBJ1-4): SAVISQKPSRDICQRGTSLTIQCQVDSQVTMMFWYRQQPGQSLTLIATANQGSEATYESGFVIDKFPISRPNLTFSTLTVSNMSPEDSSIYLCSGSLRGEKLFFGSGTQLSVL.

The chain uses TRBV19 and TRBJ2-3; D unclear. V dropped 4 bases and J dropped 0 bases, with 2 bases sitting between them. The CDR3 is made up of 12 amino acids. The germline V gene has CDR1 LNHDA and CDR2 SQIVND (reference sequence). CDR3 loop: CASSTSTDTQYF. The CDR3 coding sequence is TGTGCCAGTAGTACTAGCACAGATACGCAGTATTTT.

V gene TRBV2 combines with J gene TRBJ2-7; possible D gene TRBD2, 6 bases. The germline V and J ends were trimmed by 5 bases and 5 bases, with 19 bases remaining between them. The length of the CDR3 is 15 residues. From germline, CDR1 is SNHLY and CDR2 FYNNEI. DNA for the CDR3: TGTGCCAGCAGTCCTGTTTCCGGGGGTTTAAACGAGCAGTACTTC. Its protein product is CASSPVSGGLNEQYF.

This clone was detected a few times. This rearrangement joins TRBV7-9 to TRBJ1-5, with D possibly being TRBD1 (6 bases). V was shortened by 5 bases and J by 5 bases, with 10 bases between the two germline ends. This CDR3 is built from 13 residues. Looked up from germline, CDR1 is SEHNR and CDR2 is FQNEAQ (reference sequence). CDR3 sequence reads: CASSHRGYQPQHF. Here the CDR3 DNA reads TGTGCCAGCAGCCATAGGGGGTATCAGCCCCAGCATTTT.

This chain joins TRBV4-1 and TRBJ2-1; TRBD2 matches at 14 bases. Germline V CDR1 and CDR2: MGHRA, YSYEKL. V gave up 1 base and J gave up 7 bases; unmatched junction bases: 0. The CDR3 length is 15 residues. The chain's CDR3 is CASSQGLAGGNEQFF. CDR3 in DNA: TGCGCCAGCAGCCAAGGACTAGCGGGAGGGAATGAGCAGTTCTTC.

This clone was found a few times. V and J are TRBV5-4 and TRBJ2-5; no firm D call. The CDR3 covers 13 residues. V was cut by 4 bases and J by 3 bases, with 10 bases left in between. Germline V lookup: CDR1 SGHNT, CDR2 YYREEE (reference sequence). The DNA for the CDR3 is TGTGCCAGCAGCGGGCAGGATGAAGAGACCCAGTACTTC. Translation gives CASSGQDEETQYF. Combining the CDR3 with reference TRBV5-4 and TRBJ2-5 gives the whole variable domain ETGVTQSPTHLIKTRGQQVTLRCSSQSGHNTVSWYQQALGQGPQFIFQYYREEENGRGNFPPRFSGLQFPNYSSELNVNALELDDSALYLCASSGQDEETQYFGPGTRLLVL.

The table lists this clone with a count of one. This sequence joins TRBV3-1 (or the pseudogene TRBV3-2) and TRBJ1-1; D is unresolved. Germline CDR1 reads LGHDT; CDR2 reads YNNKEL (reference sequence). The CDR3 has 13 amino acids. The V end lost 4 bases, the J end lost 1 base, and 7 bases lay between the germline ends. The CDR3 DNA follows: TGTGCCAGCAGCCCACACCAGAACACTGAAGCTTTCTTT. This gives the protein CASSPHQNTEAFF.

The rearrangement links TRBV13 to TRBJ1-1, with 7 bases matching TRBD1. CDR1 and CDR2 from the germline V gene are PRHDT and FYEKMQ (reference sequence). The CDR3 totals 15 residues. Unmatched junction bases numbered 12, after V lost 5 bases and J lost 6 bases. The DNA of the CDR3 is TGTGCCAGCAGCCCCCAGCCGACAGGGATCGCTGAAGCTTTCTTT. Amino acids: CASSPQPTGIAEAFF.

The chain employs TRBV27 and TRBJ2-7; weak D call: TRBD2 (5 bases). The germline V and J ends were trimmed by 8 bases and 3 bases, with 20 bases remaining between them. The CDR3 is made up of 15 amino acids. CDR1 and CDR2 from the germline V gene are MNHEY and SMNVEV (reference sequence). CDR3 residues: CASGPFPGWYYEQYF. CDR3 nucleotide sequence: TGTGCCAGCGGGCCCTTTCCGGGGTGGTACTACGAGCAGTACTTC.

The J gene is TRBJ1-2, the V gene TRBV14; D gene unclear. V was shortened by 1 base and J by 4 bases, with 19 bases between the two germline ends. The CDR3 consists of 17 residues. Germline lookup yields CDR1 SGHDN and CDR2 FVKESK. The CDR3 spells CASSQAGDVGRIYGYTF. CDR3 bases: TGTGCCAGCAGCCAAGCGGGAGATGTGGGAAGGATCTATGGCTACACCTTC.

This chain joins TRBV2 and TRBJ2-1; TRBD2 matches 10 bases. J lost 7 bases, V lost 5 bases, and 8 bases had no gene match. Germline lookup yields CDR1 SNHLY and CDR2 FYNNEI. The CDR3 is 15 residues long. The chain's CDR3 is CASSIPGLAMNEQFF. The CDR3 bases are TGTGCCAGCAGTATTCCGGGACTAGCGATGAATGAGCAGTTCTTC.

The CDR3 coding sequence is TGTGCCAGCAGCGTAGTTGCCCCGGGAGACTTTTTGCGGGGGACCTATGGCTACACCTTC. It codes for CASSVVAPGDFLRGTYGYTF. The chain has TRBV9 and TRBJ1-2; tentative D call: TRBD1 (5 bases). CDR1 and CDR2 from the germline V gene are SGDLS and YYNGEE. Trimming shortened V by 0 bases and J by 4 bases, and 28 bases separated the two germline ends. The CDR3 length is 20 residues.

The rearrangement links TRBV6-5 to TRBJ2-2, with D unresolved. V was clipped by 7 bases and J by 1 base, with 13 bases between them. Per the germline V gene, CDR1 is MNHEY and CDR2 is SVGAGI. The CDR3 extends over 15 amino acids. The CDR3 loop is CASIPSSGNTGELFF. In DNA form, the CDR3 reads TGTGCCAGCATTCCGTCATCGGGGAACACCGGGGAGCTGTTTTTT.